This T cell receptor (beta chain) was captured by sequencing in a study of blood T cell repertoires in COVID-19. Background on the study: There were acute and convalescent COVID-19 samples, and they came from the United States, Italy and Spain.

Germline lookup yields CDR1 MNHEY and CDR2 SVGAGI. The length of the CDR3 is 14 residues. After removal of 5 bases from V and 3 bases from J, the junction contained 5 bases not matched to a gene. As to this clone: Other nucleotide sequences from this sample produce the same CDR3.

The repertoire was sequenced with immunoSEQ multiplex PCR; TCRdb's copy has only in-frame clones and lacks some. The sample consists of 110,000 or so clones, about 88% of them appearing once. This receptor was taken from a woman in her sixties or seventies who had recovered from COVID-19. The specimen was peripheral blood. The gene calls are TRBV6-5 and TRBJ2-3; 7 nucleotides line up with TRBD2. In DNA form, the CDR3 reads TGTGCCAGCAGTCCGGGACTATCAACAGATACGCAGTATTTT. Translating gives CASSPGLSTDTQYF.